Presented here are 20 T cell receptor beta chains from one specimen sequenced in a study of blood T cell repertoires in COVID-19. Some clones are missing from TCRdb's copy, which holds only in-frame ones; the method was immunoSEQ multiplex PCR. The data show 250,000 to 300,000 clones, 75% to 90% seen once. The sequencing sample was made of peripheral blood. Receptors were obtained from a woman in her 70s with COVID-19, enrolled during active disease.

This clone was recorded only once. The chain links TRBV5-1 to TRBJ2-7; TRBD1 might be the D (5 bases). Trimming stripped 2 bases from V and 0 bases from J, with 15 bases between. Germline CDR1 reads SGHRS; CDR2 reads YFSETQ. CDR3 length equals 16 residues. CDR3 sequence (DNA): TGCGCCAGCAGCTTTACTACCGGACAACCCTCCTACGAGCAGTACTTC. Translation gives CASSFTTGQPSYEQYF.

V and J are TRBV6-1 and TRBJ2-2; D gene ambiguous. V lost 3 bases to trimming and J lost 2 bases, with 7 bases between them. Looked up from germline, CDR1 is MNHNS and CDR2 is SASEGT. The length of the CDR3 is 14 residues. The CDR3 nucleotides are TGTGCCAGCAGTGATTTTGTAAACACCGGGGAGCTGTTTTTT. Encoded protein: CASSDFVNTGELFF.

The chain combines TRBV24-1 with TRBJ1-2; 8 positions match TRBD1. Germline CDR1 is KGHDR and CDR2 is SFDVKD. J gave up 8 bases and V 4 bases, and 8 bases lay outside the gene matches. This CDR3 comprises 14 residues. For the CDR3, the DNA is TGTGCCACCAGTGACGCTGACAGGGGTAGGGGCTACACCTTC. This gives the protein CATSDADRGRGYTF.

This chain joins TRBV24-1 and TRBJ2-2; 11 bases fit TRBD2. With 7 bases clipped from V and 5 bases from J, the junction kept 2 bases outside the gene matches. The CDR3 length is 14 residues. The germline V gene has CDR1 KGHDR and CDR2 SFDVKD. For the CDR3, the DNA is TGTGCCACCAGCGGGACTAGCGGTACCGGGGAGCTGTTTTTT. It yields the protein CATSGTSGTGELFF.

The rearrangement links TRBV12-3 or TRBV12-4 to TRBJ1-2; 7 positions match TRBD1. V was clipped by 4 bases and J by 7 bases; unmatched bases: 6. CDR3 length: 13 amino acids. The CDR3 DNA sequence: TGTGCCAGCAGTTCCCACAGGGGAAGTGGCTACACCTTC. This sequence encodes CASSSHRGSGYTF.

In this sample, this clone turned up a few times. The chain has TRBV30 and TRBJ2-3, with 9 bases identical to TRBD2. Germline trimming cut 0 bases from V and 0 bases from J; bases unmatched to any gene: 7. CDR3 length equals 17 residues. Germline CDR1 GTSNPN, CDR2 SVGIG (reference sequence). In DNA, the CDR3 is TGTGCCTGGAGTGTACGTTGGGGACTAGCTAGCACAGATACGCAGTATTTT. It translates to CAWSVRWGLASTDTQYF.

V is TRBV4-2 and J is TRBJ2-7, with 13 bases matching TRBD2. The V segment lost 5 bases and the J segment 9 bases; nucleotides outside the gene matches: 7. The CDR3 runs 14 residues. CDR1 and CDR2 (germline): LGHNA, YNFKEQ. The CDR3 is CASSKLAGGLWQYF. The CDR3 coding sequence is TGTGCCAGCAGCAAACTAGCGGGGGGGCTTTGGCAGTACTTC.

About this clone: A much larger clone sits a single nucleotide away, making a read error possible. The V call is TRBV28, the J call TRBJ1-1; TRBD1 aligns across 9 bases. CDR1 and CDR2 from the germline V gene are MDHEN and SYDVKM. The CDR3 extends over 13 amino acids. The trim removed 6 bases at V and 1 base at J, leaving 0 bases unmatched. CDR3 DNA: TGTGCCAGCAGGGGACAGGGGAACACTGAAGCTTTCTTT. Its translation: CASRGQGNTEAFF.

J is TRBJ2-7 and V is TRBV7-9; 8 bases agree with TRBD2. V was clipped by 5 bases and J by 6 bases; unmatched bases: 15. Germline-derived CDR1 and CDR2 are SEHNR and FQNEAQ (reference sequence). CDR3 length: 16 amino acids. CDR3 loop: CASSPKPAGVGREQYF. The CDR3 region has the DNA TGTGCCAGCAGCCCAAAGCCAGCGGGGGTCGGGCGCGAGCAGTACTTC. Full variable domain (outside the CDR3, taken from reference TRBV7-9 and TRBJ2-7): DTGVSQNPRHKITKRGQNVTFRCDPISEHNRLYWYRQTLGQGPEFLTYFQNEAQLEKSRLLSDRFSAERPKGSFSTLEIQRTEQGDSAMYLCASSPKPAGVGREQYFGPGTRLTVT.

The genes are TRBV27 and TRBJ1-5; TRBD1 is a possible D gene (5 bases). The germline gives CDR1 MNHEY, CDR2 SMNVEV (reference sequence). V dropped 1 base and J dropped 4 bases, with 14 bases sitting between them. The CDR3 is made up of 16 amino acids. CDR3 nucleotides: TGTGCCAGCAGTTTATATTCGGGGGAAGGTAATCAGCCCCAGCATTTT. Protein sequence: CASSLYSGEGNQPQHF.

This sequence joins TRBV6-5 and TRBJ1-6, with D hard to call. The V gene lost 5 bases and the J gene lost 3 bases, with 2 bases spanning the gap. CDR1 and CDR2 (germline): MNHEY, SVGAGI. The CDR3 runs to 12 residues. The CDR3 protein is CASSLYNSPLHF. The CDR3 DNA sequence: TGTGCCAGCAGTCTCTATAATTCACCCCTCCACTTT.

The genes are TRBV9 and TRBJ1-1; no clear D. This CDR3 region has 14 residues. CDR1 is SGDLS and CDR2 is YYNGEE in the germline V gene. V was shortened by 7 bases and J by 0 bases, with 13 bases between the two germline ends. In DNA, the CDR3 is TGTGCCAGCGGTTTGGAGAAGGTGAACACTGAAGCTTTCTTT. It codes for CASGLEKVNTEAFF. Full variable domain (outside the CDR3, taken from reference TRBV9 and TRBJ1-1): DSGVTQTPKHLITATGQRVTLRCSPRSGDLSVYWYQQSLDQGLQFLIQYYNGEERAKGNILERFSAQQFPDLHSELNLSSLELGDSALYFCASGLEKVNTEAFFGQGTRLTVV.

This clone appeared a single time. J is TRBJ2-7 and V is TRBV28; D unresolved. The V gene lost 6 bases and the J gene lost 7 bases, with 10 bases spanning the gap. CDR3 size: 11 residues. Germline CDR1 reads MDHEN; CDR2 reads SYDVKM. The CDR3 DNA is TGTGCCAGCAGGAATGCGTGGGAGCAGTACTTC. It encodes CASRNAWEQYF. Supplemented by reference TRBV28 and TRBJ2-7, the full variable domain reads DVKVTQSSRYLVKRTGEKVFLECVQDMDHENMFWYRQDPGLGLRLIYFSYDVKMKEKGDIPEGYSVSREKKERFSLILESASTNQTSMYLCASRNAWEQYFGPGTRLTVT.

The genes are TRBV19 and TRBJ2-2, with TRBD1 matching over 9 bases. The ends lost 6 bases at V and 1 base at J; junction bases unmatched: 6. There are 16 residues in the CDR3. Germline V CDR1 and CDR2: LNHDA, SQIVND (reference sequence). This CDR3 is CASSTDRGRNTGELFF. The CDR3 DNA sequence: TGTGCCAGTAGCACGGACAGGGGCAGGAACACCGGGGAGCTGTTTTTT.

The chain uses TRBV6-5 and TRBJ1-5; D is ambiguous. V was trimmed by 6 bases and J by 4 bases, leaving 10 bases between them. Germline CDR1 and CDR2: MNHEY and SVGAGI. The CDR3 contains 13 residues. The CDR3 nucleotides read TGTGCCAGCAGGAGCCTTACGAATCAGCCCCAGCATTTT. Residues: CASRSLTNQPQHF.

This chain joins TRBV19 and TRBJ2-7; D remains ambiguous. CDR3 length: 13 amino acids. Germline CDR1 and CDR2: LNHDA and SQIVND (reference sequence). V was pared by 3 bases and J by 0 bases, with 6 bases between. CDR3 in amino acids: CASSIGDSYEQYF. DNA of the CDR3: TGTGCCAGTAGTATCGGAGACTCCTACGAGCAGTACTTC.

This chain joins TRBV3-1 (or the pseudogene TRBV3-2) and TRBJ2-1, with TRBD2 matching 13 bases. Germline V gene lookup returns CDR1 LGHDT and CDR2 YNNKEL (reference sequence). This CDR3 contains 15 residues. V was pared by 5 bases and J by 8 bases, with 6 bases of the junction left unmatched. Here the CDR3 reads CASSTGTSGEDEQFF. The CDR3, as DNA: TGTGCCAGCAGCACCGGGACTAGCGGGGAAGATGAGCAGTTCTTC.

The chain combines TRBV19 with TRBJ1-2; perhaps TRBD1 as D (6 bases). The ends were cut back, 7 bases at V and 1 base at J, with 19 bases in the middle. Germline V CDR1 and CDR2: LNHDA, SQIVND (reference sequence). The CDR3 has 16 amino acids. The CDR3 sequence is CASNPDRETLNYGYTF. The CDR3 DNA follows: TGTGCCAGTAACCCGGACAGAGAAACACTTAACTATGGCTACACCTTC.

The V gene is TRBV7-2, the J gene TRBJ2-5; 11 bases agree with TRBD2. CDR1 is SGHTA and CDR2 is FQGNSA in the germline V gene. This CDR3 has 15 residues. With V trimmed by 3 bases and J by 5 bases, 5 bases remained unmatched. This chain's CDR3 is CASSFSGGVGETQYF. CDR3 in DNA: TGTGCCAGCAGCTTTAGCGGGGGGGTCGGGGAGACCCAGTACTTC.

V is TRBV9 and J is TRBJ1-2, with D unclear. Germline V gives CDR1 SGDLS, CDR2 YYNGEE. CDR3 length: 15 residues. V was clipped by 0 bases and J by 8 bases, with 17 bases between them. This CDR3 reads CASSVATRAEGGYTF. DNA of the CDR3: TGTGCCAGCAGCGTAGCTACGAGGGCGGAGGGCGGCTACACCTTC.